This T cell receptor beta chain comes out of a study of blood T cell repertoires in COVID-19 (dated by TCRdb to the early 2020s). Turning to the overall study: The collaborator samples originated in the United States, Italy and Spain and spanned the acute and convalescent phases of COVID-19. The prospective study material was composed of cDNA or gDNA derived from T cells, B-cell-depleted T cells, or PBMCs. The dataset comprised deeply sampled blood TCRbeta repertoires from subjects exposed to, actively infected with, or recovered from COVID-19. The repertoires were released in a freely available public database intended as a resource for research on the immune response to SARS-CoV-2. The samples were drawn from the first 160 participants of the ongoing ImmuneRACE study and from some 1,300 subjects provided by 6 global collaborators. Sample metadata almost always included a de-identified subject ID, COVID-19 status, age in years and sex. HLA class I and class II types, where available, came from metadata supplied by the sample provider rather than from assay-based typing.

Collaborating institutions collected whole blood in K2EDTA tubes following their own protocols. Collaborator samples were shipped for TCRbeta analysis as frozen whole blood, isolated PBMCs, or DNA extracted from either sample type. TCRbeta CDR3 regions were amplified from genomic DNA by means of the immunoSEQ Assay, a bias-controlled multiplex PCR. As for how the authors treated the data: Nucleated cell counts per sample were estimated from amplification of reference gene primers within the assay. Sequence reads were collapsed and filtered to measure the absolute abundance of every unique TCRbeta CDR3 rearrangement. For each sample, productive Simpson clonality was calculated as the square root of Simpson's diversity index over productive rearrangements. What TCRdb holds here is the immuneACCESS table cut down to in-frame rearrangements. Part of the clones is not present; checked against another copy, under half of the missing clones reflect an unresolved V gene, and the others are unexplained. The DNA gave D and trimming, while V, J and clone size come from that table. Here the sample has 15,000 to 20,000 clones; about 81% occur a single time. The ten largest clones capture more than 8% of the sample.

What the authors observed across the whole study: Clinical and demographic metadata were provided uncurated, with the amount varying by source and participant.

As to this clone: Its antigen specificity is not known. No base quality values were provided; no much bigger clone lies one nucleotide off.

Based on the germline V gene, the CDR1 and CDR2 sequences are SQVTM and ANQGSEA. For this chain, trimming is 5 bases at the V end and 5 bases at the J end, and the number of junction bases without a gene match is 5. Spanning cysteine to phenylalanine, the CDR3 consists of 14 amino acids. Only the CDR3 region is kept as DNA, spanning 42 bases read in frame from base 1. The source of this sequence is a man in his fifties or sixties with acute or convalescent COVID-19. Sequenced: peripheral blood. In this chain, TRBV29-1 is recombined with TRBJ1-5; 11 of the junction bases match TRBD1. The base sequence is TGCAGCGTTTCCACGGGACAGGGGGATCAGCCCCAGCATTTT. Its product reads: CSVSTGQGDQPQHF.